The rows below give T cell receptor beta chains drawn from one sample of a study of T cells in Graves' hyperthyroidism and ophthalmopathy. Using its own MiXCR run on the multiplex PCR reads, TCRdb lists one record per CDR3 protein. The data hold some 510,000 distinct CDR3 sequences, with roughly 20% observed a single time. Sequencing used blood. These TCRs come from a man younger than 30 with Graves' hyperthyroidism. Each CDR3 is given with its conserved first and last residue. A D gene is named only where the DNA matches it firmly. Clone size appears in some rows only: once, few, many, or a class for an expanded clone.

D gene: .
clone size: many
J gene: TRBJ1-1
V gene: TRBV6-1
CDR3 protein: CASRKFQTGPEAFF
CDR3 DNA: TGTGCCAGCAGAAAATTTCAAACAGGGCCTGAAGCTTTCTTT

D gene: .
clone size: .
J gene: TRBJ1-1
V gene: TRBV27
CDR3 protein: CASRLLDGISEAFF
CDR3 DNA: TGTGCCAGCAGGCTTCTAGACGGTATATCTGAAGCTTTCTTT

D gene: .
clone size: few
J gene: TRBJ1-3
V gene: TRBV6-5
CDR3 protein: CASSYPGTGNTIYF
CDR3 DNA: TGTGCCAGCAGTTACCCCGGGACTGGAAACACCATATATTTT

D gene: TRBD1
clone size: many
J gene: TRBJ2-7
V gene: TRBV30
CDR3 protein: CACAGQGIYEQYF
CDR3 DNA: TGTGCCTGTGCGGGACAGGGGATATACGAGCAGTACTTC

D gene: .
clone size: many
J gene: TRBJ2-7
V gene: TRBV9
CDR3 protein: CASSVSGQPYEQYF
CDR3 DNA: TGTGCCAGCAGCGTGTCAGGACAGCCCTACGAGCAGTACTTC

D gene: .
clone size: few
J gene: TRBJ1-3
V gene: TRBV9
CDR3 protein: CASSAGTLTLPHTIYF
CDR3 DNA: TGTGCCAGCAGCGCCGGGACTCTTACCCTACCACACACCATATATTTT

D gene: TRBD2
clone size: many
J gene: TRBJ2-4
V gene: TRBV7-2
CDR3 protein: CASSSGLAGPSIQYF
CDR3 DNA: TGTGCCAGCAGCTCGGGACTAGCGGGACCCAGCATTCAGTACTTC

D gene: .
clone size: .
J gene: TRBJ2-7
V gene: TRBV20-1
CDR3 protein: CSARTLGGNGYEQYF
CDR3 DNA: TGCAGTGCTAGGACCCTCGGCGGGAACGGGTACGAGCAGTACTTC

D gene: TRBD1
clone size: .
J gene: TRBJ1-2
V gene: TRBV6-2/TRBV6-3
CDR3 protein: CASSYTPPGQGLKGYGYTF
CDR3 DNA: TGTGCCAGCAGTTACACCCCGCCGGGACAGGGGTTGAAAGGCTATGGCTACACCTTC

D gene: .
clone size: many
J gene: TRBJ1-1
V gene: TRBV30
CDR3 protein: CAWIQGEAFF
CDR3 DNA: TGTGCCTGGATCCAGGGTGAAGCTTTCTTT

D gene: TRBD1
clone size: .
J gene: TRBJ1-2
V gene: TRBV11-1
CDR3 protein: CASSLAFGTASYGYTF
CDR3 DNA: TGTGCCAGCAGCTTAGCCTTCGGGACAGCATCCTATGGCTACACCTTC

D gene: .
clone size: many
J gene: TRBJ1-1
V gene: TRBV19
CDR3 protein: CASSRFSNTEAFF
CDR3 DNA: TGTGCCAGTAGTCGATTCTCGAACACTGAAGCTTTCTTT

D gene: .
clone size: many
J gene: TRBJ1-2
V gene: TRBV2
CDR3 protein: CASSEGHYGYTF
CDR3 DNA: TGTGCCAGCAGTGAGGGGCACTATGGCTACACCTTC

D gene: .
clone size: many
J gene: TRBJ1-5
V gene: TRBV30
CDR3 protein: CAMSRASNQPQHF
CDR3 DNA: TGTGCCATGAGCCGGGCCTCCAATCAGCCCCAGCATTTT